These 24 T cell receptor beta chains were all obtained from the same sample, sequenced in a study of blood T cell repertoires in COVID-19. Repertoires were generated with immunoSEQ multiplex PCR, while TCRdb's copy carries only in-frame clones and drops some. The repertoire holds approximately 250,000 clones, with about 91% as singletons. The sample consisted of PBMCs or T cells enriched from blood (not recorded which). The source of these receptors is a woman in her thirties or forties with acute COVID-19.

The chain combines TRBV7-8 with TRBJ2-1, with D possibly being TRBD1 (5 bases). With 6 bases removed from V and 8 bases from J, the gap between germline ends came to 11 bases. Germline values: CDR1 SGHVS, CDR2 FQNEAQ. The CDR3 extends over 12 amino acids. CDR3 in DNA: TGTGCCAGCAGGGGGCGTTCAGATGAGCAGTTCTTC. Protein product: CASRGRSDEQFF.

The V call is TRBV3-1 (or the pseudogene TRBV3-2), the J call TRBJ1-5; D is ambiguous. The germline gives CDR1 LGHDT, CDR2 YNNKEL (reference sequence). The CDR3 consists of 13 residues. V was shortened by 2 bases and J by 5 bases, with 7 bases between the two germline ends. The CDR3 DNA reads as TGTGCCAGCAGCCAAAGCGCTGATCAGCCCCAGCATTTT. Protein: CASSQSADQPQHF.

This clone was detected a few times. The chain carries TRBV5-1 and TRBJ1-6, with TRBD1 matching over 8 bases. The CDR3 is 18 residues long. After removal of 0 bases from V and 0 bases from J, the junction contained 5 bases not matched to a gene. Germline assignment: CDR1 SGHRS and CDR2 YFSETQ. The DNA of the CDR3 is TGCGCCAGCAGCTTGGCCGGGACAGGTCGCTCCTATAATTCACCCCTCCACTTT. It specifies CASSLAGTGRSYNSPLHF.

The chain uses TRBV9 and TRBJ1-4; 9 bases match TRBD1. Trimming at V came to 0 bases and at J to 8 bases, leaving 11 bases not matched to a gene. This CDR3 region has 17 residues. CDR1 is SGDLS, CDR2 YYNGEE, per germline. The CDR3 DNA is TGTGCCAGCAGCGTAGGTGGGAGGGGACAGGGAGGCGAAAAACTGTTTTTT. Protein sequence: CASSVGGRGQGGEKLFF. Full variable domain (missing parts from reference TRBV9 and TRBJ1-4): DSGVTQTPKHLITATGQRVTLRCSPRSGDLSVYWYQQSLDQGLQFLIQYYNGEERAKGNILERFSAQQFPDLHSELNLSSLELGDSALYFCASSVGGRGQGGEKLFFGSGTQLSVL.

This chain uses TRBV2 with TRBJ1-1, with D tentatively TRBD1 (5 bases). With 2 bases removed from V and 1 base from J, the gap between germline ends came to 11 bases. This CDR3 region has 15 residues. Germline V gene sequence: CDR1 SNHLY, CDR2 FYNNEI. CDR3 amino acids: CASSELGPGNTEAFF. DNA for the CDR3: TGTGCCAGCAGTGAACTGGGGCCAGGGAACACTGAAGCTTTCTTT.

This clone was counted a few times. V gene TRBV9 combines with J gene TRBJ1-1; D not resolved. Trimming cost V 6 bases and J 3 bases, with 9 bases left between them. The CDR3 sequence is 12 residues long. Germline CDR1 and CDR2: SGDLS and YYNGEE. The CDR3 region has the DNA TGTGCCAGCACCCGCGGGGACACTGAAGCTTTCTTT. This encodes CASTRGDTEAFF.

This chain uses TRBV4-1 with TRBJ1-2; D is undetermined. CDR1 is MGHRA and CDR2 is YSYEKL in the germline V gene. CDR3 length: 15 residues. The ends were cut back, 0 bases at V and 8 bases at J, with 16 bases in the middle. CDR3 nucleotides: TGCGCCAGCAGCCAAGACGAGGGCCTGATGCACGGCTACACCTTC. Encoded protein: CASSQDEGLMHGYTF.

This chain uses TRBV5-1 with TRBJ2-3; 12 bases line up with TRBD2. Germline CDR1 reads SGHRS; CDR2 reads YFSETQ. CDR3 length equals 14 residues. After removal of 5 bases from V and 3 bases from J, the junction contained 1 base not matched to a gene. CDR3 residues: CASRLAGGTDTQYF. As DNA, the CDR3 is TGCGCCAGCAGACTAGCGGGAGGAACAGATACGCAGTATTTT.

The genes are TRBV5-1 and TRBJ1-3; TRBD1 matches at 10 bases. CDR1 SGHRS and CDR2 YFSETQ come from the germline V gene. The CDR3 is 20 residues long. Unmatched junction bases numbered 15, after V lost 3 bases and J lost 0 bases. The CDR3 DNA reads TGCGCCAGCAGCTCTTGGGGACAGGGGCTTCTATCCCACTCTGGAAACACCATATATTTT. Its protein product is CASSSWGQGLLSHSGNTIYF. Supplemented by reference TRBV5-1 and TRBJ1-3, the full variable domain reads KAGVTQTPRYLIKTRGQQVTLSCSPISGHRSVSWYQQTPGQGLQFLFEYFSETQRNKGNFPGRFSGRQFSNSRSEMNVSTLELGDSALYLCASSSWGQGLLSHSGNTIYFGEGSWLTVV.

The gene calls are TRBV5-6 and TRBJ1-4; 7 bases match TRBD1. The germline gives CDR1 SGHDT, CDR2 YYEEEE. There are 19 residues in the CDR3. The V gene end was trimmed by 4 bases and the J gene end by 0 bases; junction bases not matched to a gene: 15. The CDR3 sequence: CASSTIWTGSFSTNEKLFF. The CDR3 DNA follows: TGTGCCAGCAGCACCATATGGACAGGTTCATTTTCAACTAATGAAAAACTGTTTTTT. Full variable domain (outside the CDR3, taken from reference TRBV5-6 and TRBJ1-4): DAGVTQSPTHLIKTRGQQVTLRCSPKSGHDTVSWYQQALGQGPQFIFQYYEEEERQRGNFPDRFSGHQFPNYSSELNVNALLLGDSALYLCASSTIWTGSFSTNEKLFFGSGTQLSVL.

The rearrangement uses TRBV2 and TRBJ2-1; 9 nucleotides match TRBD1. Germline V CDR1 and CDR2: SNHLY, FYNNEI. The CDR3 has 15 residues. Trimming cost V 6 bases and J 2 bases; bases outside gene matches: 5. CDR3 bases: TGTGCCAGCAGGGGGGGGACAGGGCCCTACAATGAGCAGTTCTTC. Its translation: CASRGGTGPYNEQFF.

This clone was seen only once. The chain recombines TRBV18 with TRBJ1-4, with a possible D match to TRBD1 (5 bases). The ends were cut back, 3 bases at V and 6 bases at J, with 14 bases in the middle. Germline CDR1 and CDR2: KGHSH and LQKENI. CDR3 length: 15 residues. CDR3 DNA: TGTGCCAGCTCACCGATGACAGACAACCATGAAAAACTGTTTTTT. Translated: CASSPMTDNHEKLFF.

The V call is TRBV24-1, the J call TRBJ2-1, with 8 bases aligning to TRBD2. Per the germline V gene, CDR1 is KGHDR and CDR2 is SFDVKD. The trim removed 0 bases at V and 9 bases at J, leaving 6 bases unmatched. CDR3 length: 15 amino acids. In DNA form, the CDR3 reads TGTGCCACCAGTGATTTGGGCGGGAGGTCGGTTGAGCAGTTCTTC. Encoded protein: CATSDLGGRSVEQFF.

The CDR3 is CASSPRVSYNEQFF. CDR3 DNA: TGCGCCAGCAGCCCCCGGGTTAGTTACAATGAGCAGTTCTTC. The chain is built from TRBV4-3 and TRBJ2-1; no definite D call. There are 14 residues in the CDR3. Germline V gives CDR1 LGHNA, CDR2 YSLEER. Trimming cost V 4 bases and J 4 bases, with 11 bases left between them.

The rearrangement joins TRBV19 to TRBJ2-7; the match to TRBD2 covers 8 bases. Looked up from germline, CDR1 is LNHDA and CDR2 is SQIVND (reference sequence). This CDR3 contains 14 residues. J was trimmed by 4 bases and V by 5 bases; bases with no gene match: 7. The DNA for the CDR3 is TGTGCCAGTAGTGCCAGCGGGGGTGGATACGAGCAGTACGTC. Protein: CASSASGGGYEQYV.

The V and J genes are TRBV27 and TRBJ1-5; no firm D call. From germline, CDR1 is MNHEY and CDR2 SMNVEV (reference sequence). Trimming removed 8 bases at V and 1 base at J, with 6 bases between. The CDR3 totals 12 residues. CDR3 region: CASSQSNQPQHF. The CDR3 nucleotides read TGTGCCAGCTCACAGAGCAATCAGCCCCAGCATTTT.

This clone was picked up a small number of times. V gene TRBV11-3 combines with J gene TRBJ2-2, with a weak D call TRBD1 (6 bases). V lost 1 base, J lost 1 base, and 19 bases lay in between. CDR3 size: 19 residues. Germline V gene sequence: CDR1 SGHNT, CDR2 YENEEA. CDR3 bases: TGTGCCAGCAGCTTAGCGTATAAGTTGCGACAGGTGAACACCGGGGAGCTGTTTTTT. Amino acid sequence: CASSLAYKLRQVNTGELFF.

This chain connects TRBV9 to TRBJ2-1; a weak D match, TRBD2 (6 bases). CDR1 and CDR2 from the germline V gene are SGDLS and YYNGEE. The length of the CDR3 is 14 residues. Trimming cost V 5 bases and J 7 bases, with 16 bases left between them. CDR3 protein: CASRPGLTVNEQFF. The CDR3 DNA sequence: TGTGCCAGCAGGCCGGGACTGACGGTAAATGAGCAGTTCTTC.

This sequence joins TRBV2 and TRBJ1-5; the D is unclear. The germline gives CDR1 SNHLY, CDR2 FYNNEI. V lost 8 bases, J lost 5 bases, and 10 bases lay in between. This CDR3 is 12 amino acids long. The DNA for the CDR3 is TGTGCCAGCCAAGCAATGTATCAGCCCCAGCATTTT. The encoded protein is CASQAMYQPQHF.

The CDR3 here is CASSYSGLLSGNTIYF. The CDR3 DNA reads TGTGCCAGCAGTTACTCCGGACTGCTCTCTGGAAACACCATATATTTT. The chain employs TRBV6-5 and TRBJ1-3, with no clear D. Germline V lookup: CDR1 MNHEY, CDR2 SVGAGI. This CDR3 has 16 amino acids. The ends were cut back, 0 bases at V and 0 bases at J, with 9 bases in the middle.

The chain links TRBV19 to TRBJ1-5; D is unresolved. Germline values: CDR1 LNHDA, CDR2 SQIVND (reference sequence). CDR3 size: 14 residues. Trimming took off 9 bases at V and 4 bases at J, with 16 bases between the two ends. CDR3 sequence reads: CASGRVRRNQPQHF. CDR3 coding DNA: TGTGCCAGCGGGAGGGTCAGACGGAATCAGCCCCAGCATTTT.

This chain joins TRBV2 and TRBJ2-7, with TRBD1 matching 9 bases. This CDR3 spans 13 amino acids. Trimming at V came to 8 bases and at J to 5 bases, leaving 7 bases not matched to a gene. CDR1 is SNHLY, CDR2 FYNNEI, per germline. The CDR3 bases are TGTGCCAGCTACGCAGGACAGGGGAACGAGCAGTACTTC. It codes for CASYAGQGNEQYF.

This chain joins TRBV2 and TRBJ1-4; D is perhaps TRBD1 (5 bases). This CDR3 is 13 amino acids long. Germline CDR1 is SNHLY and CDR2 is FYNNEI. Deletions cut 6 bases from V and 17 bases from J, with 22 bases between. CDR3 loop: CASRLGEGDRFFF. Written as DNA, the CDR3 is TGTGCCAGCAGACTGGGGGAGGGAGATAGGTTTTTTTTT.

The rearrangement uses TRBV6-5 and TRBJ2-7; D is unclear. The CDR3 loop spans 14 amino acids. Trimming left V 6 bases short and J 0 bases short, with 12 bases between. In germline, CDR1 is MNHEY, CDR2 SVGAGI. CDR3: CASRLRSRSYEQYV. The DNA of the CDR3 is TGTGCCAGCAGGCTCAGGTCGCGCTCCTACGAGCAGTACGTC.